This T cell receptor beta chain was identified during a study of blood T cell repertoires in COVID-19. Profiled with immunoSEQ multiplex PCR; TCRdb holds only in-frame clones, not every one. The table lists roughly 260,000 clones, approximately 79% of them singletons. This CDR3 spans 13 amino acids. With 3 bases removed from V and 4 bases from J, the gap between germline ends came to 8 bases. CDR1 and CDR2 (germline): SGHTA, FQGTGA. This chain links TRBV7-3 with TRBJ2-3; perhaps TRBD2 as D (5 bases). Sequenced material: peripheral blood. The sequence derives from a middle-aged woman with active or convalescent COVID-19. The CDR3 reads CASSFGLADTQYF. The CDR3 nucleotides read TGTGCCAGCAGCTTCGGACTCGCAGATACGCAGTATTTT. Using reference TRBV7-3 and TRBJ2-3 for the parts outside the CDR3, the full variable domain is GAGVSQTPSNKVTEKGKYVELRCDPISGHTALYWYRQSLGQGPEFLIYFQGTGAADDSGLPNDRFFAVRPEGSVSTLKIQRTERGDSAVYLCASSFGLADTQYFGPGTRLTVL.